This T cell receptor beta chain was captured in a study of blood T cell repertoires in COVID-19. As for the study in general: Samples representing acute and convalescent COVID-19 were sourced from the United States, Italy and Spain. Nucleic acid was either cDNA or gDNA, and it came from T cells, B-cell-depleted T cells, or PBMCs.

This CDR3 contains 14 residues. With V trimmed by 5 bases and J by 6 bases, 6 bases remained unmatched. The germline CDR1 and CDR2 sequences are SGHRS and YFSETQ. As originally analysed: Estimation of nucleated cell counts was performed using reference gene primer amplification. Clones were read by immunoSEQ multiplex PCR, and TCRdb kept only the in-frame ones, dropping some. The V and J calls and clone size were taken over from that table, and D and trimming were inferred from the DNA. The table shows more than 95,000 clones, with around 89% occurring only once. Sequenced input: peripheral blood. The source of this sequence is a man between 50 and 59 years old with acute or convalescent COVID-19. The genes are TRBV5-1 and TRBJ2-4, with 9 positions matching TRBD1. CDR3 protein: CASRPGQGSNIQYF. The CDR3 nucleotides read TGCGCCAGCAGGCCGGGACAGGGTTCAAACATTCAGTACTTC.